This T cell receptor (beta chain) was found in a study of blood T cell repertoires in COVID-19. Turning to the study itself: The study drew acute and convalescent COVID-19 samples from the United States, Italy and Spain.

Original handling: Reference gene primer amplification gave nucleated cell count estimates. Here immunoSEQ multiplex PCR was the method, and the copy in TCRdb shows in-frame clones only, minus some. That table supplies the V and J calls and clone size; D and trimming were determined from the DNA. The sample consists of 200,000 to 250,000 clones, 88% of them appearing once. The germline gives CDR1 PRHDT, CDR2 FYEKMQ (reference sequence). V shed 5 bases and J shed 3 bases, with 13 bases lying between them. The CDR3 runs 14 residues. Allocation to cohorts depended on clinical history reported by the participants.

Sequenced: PBMCs or T cells enriched from blood (not recorded which). The sequence derives from a young woman who had recovered from COVID-19. The chain has TRBV13 and TRBJ1-1; a possible D gene is TRBD1 (6 bases). The CDR3 spells CASSLRGWDTEAFF. The CDR3 coding sequence is TGTGCCAGCAGCCTTAGGGGGTGGGACACTGAAGCTTTCTTT.